This T cell receptor beta chain was sequenced in a study of T cell changes during pregnancy in multiple sclerosis. V gave up 4 bases and J gave up 6 bases, with 6 bases separating them. CDR3 length: 10 residues. CDR1 DFQATT and CDR2 SNEGSKA come from the germline V gene (reference sequence). TCRdb keeps only in-frame clones here, not all; method: immunoSEQ multiplex PCR. The table lists 60,000 to 75,000 clones, approximately 93% of them singletons. This chain uses TRBV20-1 with TRBJ1-2; D gene uncertain. Sequenced material: CD8+ T cells from peripheral blood mononuclear cells, taken in the second trimester of pregnancy. This TCR came from a female donor with multiple sclerosis, enrolled in a pregnancy study. The CDR3 DNA is TGCAGTGCTATCCGCGATGGCTACACCTTC. Its translation is CSAIRDGYTF.